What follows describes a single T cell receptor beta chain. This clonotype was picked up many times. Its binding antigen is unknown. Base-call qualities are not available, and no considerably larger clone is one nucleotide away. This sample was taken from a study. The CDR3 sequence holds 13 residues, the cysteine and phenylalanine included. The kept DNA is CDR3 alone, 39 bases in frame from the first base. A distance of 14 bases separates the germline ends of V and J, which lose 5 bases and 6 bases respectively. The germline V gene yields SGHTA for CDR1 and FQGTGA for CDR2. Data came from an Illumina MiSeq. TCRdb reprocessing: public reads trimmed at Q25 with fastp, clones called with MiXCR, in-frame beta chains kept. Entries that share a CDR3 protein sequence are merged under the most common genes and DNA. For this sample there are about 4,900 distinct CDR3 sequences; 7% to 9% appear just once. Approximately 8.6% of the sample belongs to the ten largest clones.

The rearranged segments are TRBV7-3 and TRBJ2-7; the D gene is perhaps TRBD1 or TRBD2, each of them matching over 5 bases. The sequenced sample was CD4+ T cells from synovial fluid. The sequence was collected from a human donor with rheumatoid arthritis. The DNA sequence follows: TGTGCCAGCAGCCTCTCAACAGGAGGCGAGCAGTACTTC. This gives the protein CASSLSTGGEQYF.